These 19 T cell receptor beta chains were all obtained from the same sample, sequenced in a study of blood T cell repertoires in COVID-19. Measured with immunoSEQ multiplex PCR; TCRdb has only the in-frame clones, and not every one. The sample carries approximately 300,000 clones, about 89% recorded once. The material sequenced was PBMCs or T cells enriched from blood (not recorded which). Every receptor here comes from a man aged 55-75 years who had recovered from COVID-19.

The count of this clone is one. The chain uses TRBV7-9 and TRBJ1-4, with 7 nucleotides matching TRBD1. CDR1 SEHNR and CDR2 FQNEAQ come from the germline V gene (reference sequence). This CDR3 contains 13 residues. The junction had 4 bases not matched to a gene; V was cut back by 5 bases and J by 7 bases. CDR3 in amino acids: CASSPRQGEKLFF. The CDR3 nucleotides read TGTGCCAGCAGCCCGCGACAGGGTGAAAAACTGTTTTTT.

CDR3: CASSLPSGANVLTF. The CDR3 DNA sequence: TGTGCCAGCAGTCTCCCGTCTGGGGCCAACGTCCTGACTTTC. This chain links TRBV6-5 with TRBJ2-6; D is unresolved. Germline V gene data show CDR1 as MNHEY and CDR2 as SVGAGI. The CDR3 length is 14 residues. V lost 5 bases, J lost 1 base, and 6 bases lay in between.

As DNA, the CDR3 is TGTGCCAGCAGGGACAGGGGTGAGAATGAAAAACTGTTTTTT. Residues: CASRDRGENEKLFF. The rearrangement uses TRBV6-5 and TRBJ1-4, with 9 bases matching TRBD1. CDR3 length equals 14 residues. Germline-derived CDR1 and CDR2 are MNHEY and SVGAGI. V dropped 6 bases and J dropped 5; count of bases not matched to a gene: 4.

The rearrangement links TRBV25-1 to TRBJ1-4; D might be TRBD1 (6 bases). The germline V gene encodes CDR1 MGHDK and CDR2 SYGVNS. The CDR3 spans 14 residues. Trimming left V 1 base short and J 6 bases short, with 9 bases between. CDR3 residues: CASSELTGDEKLFF. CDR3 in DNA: TGTGCCAGCAGTGAATTGACAGGTGATGAAAAACTGTTTTTT.

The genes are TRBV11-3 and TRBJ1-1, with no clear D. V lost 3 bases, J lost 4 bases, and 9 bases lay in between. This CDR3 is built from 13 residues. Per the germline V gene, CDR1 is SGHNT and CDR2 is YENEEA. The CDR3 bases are TGTGCCAGCAGCTTGAGGGTGGGCACTGAAGCTTTCTTT. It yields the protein CASSLRVGTEAFF.

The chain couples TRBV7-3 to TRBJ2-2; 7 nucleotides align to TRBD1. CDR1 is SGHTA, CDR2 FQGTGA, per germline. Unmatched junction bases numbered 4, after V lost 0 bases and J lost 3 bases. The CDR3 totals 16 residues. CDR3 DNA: TGTGCCAGCAGCTTAACAGGGGGCGTATACACCGGGGAGCTGTTTTTT. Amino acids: CASSLTGGVYTGELFF.

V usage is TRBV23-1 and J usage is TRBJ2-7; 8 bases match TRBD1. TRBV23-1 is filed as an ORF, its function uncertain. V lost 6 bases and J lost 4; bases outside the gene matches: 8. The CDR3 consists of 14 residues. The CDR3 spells CASRPTGQAYEQYF. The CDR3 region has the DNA TGCGCCAGCAGACCAACGGGACAGGCGTACGAGCAGTACTTC.

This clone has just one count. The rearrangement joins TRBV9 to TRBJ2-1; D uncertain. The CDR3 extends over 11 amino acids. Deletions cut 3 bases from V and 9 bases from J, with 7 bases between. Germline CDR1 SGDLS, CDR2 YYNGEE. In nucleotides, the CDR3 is TGTGCCAGCAGCGCCCTTAGTGAGCAGTTCTTC. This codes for CASSALSEQFF.

The CDR3 spells CSAWTGGDTEAFF. The CDR3 DNA follows: TGCAGCGCTTGGACAGGGGGCGACACTGAAGCTTTCTTT. The chain carries TRBV29-1 and TRBJ1-1; 11 nucleotides align to TRBD1. Germline V lookup: CDR1 SQVTM, CDR2 ANQGSEA. Unmatched junction bases numbered 4, after V lost 7 bases and J lost 3 bases. This CDR3 has 13 amino acids.

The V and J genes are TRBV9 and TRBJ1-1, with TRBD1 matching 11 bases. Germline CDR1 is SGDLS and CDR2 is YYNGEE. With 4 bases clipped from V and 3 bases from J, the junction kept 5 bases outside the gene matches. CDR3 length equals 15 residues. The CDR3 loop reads CASSPSGQGDTEAFF. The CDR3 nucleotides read TGTGCCAGCAGCCCATCGGGACAGGGGGACACTGAAGCTTTCTTT.

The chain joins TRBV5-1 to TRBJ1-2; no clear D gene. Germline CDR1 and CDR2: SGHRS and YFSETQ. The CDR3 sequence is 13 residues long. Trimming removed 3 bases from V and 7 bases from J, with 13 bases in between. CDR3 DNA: TGCGCCAGCAGCTCCCAACAAATTCGTGGCTACACCTTC. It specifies CASSSQQIRGYTF.

CDR3 coding DNA: TGTGCCAGCCGGGGGACAGGGAGAGGTAGTAATCAGCCCCAGCATTTT. This translates into CASRGTGRGSNQPQHF. V usage is TRBV21-1 and J usage is TRBJ1-5; TRBD1 is the table's D call, not checked against the DNA. TRBV21-1 is a listed pseudogene. The length of the CDR3 is 16 residues.

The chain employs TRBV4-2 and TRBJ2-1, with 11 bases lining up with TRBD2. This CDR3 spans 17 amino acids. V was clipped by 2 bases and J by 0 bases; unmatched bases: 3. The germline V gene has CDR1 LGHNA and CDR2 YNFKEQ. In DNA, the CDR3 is TGTGCCAGCAGCCAAAGACTAGCGGGAAGCTCCTACAATGAGCAGTTCTTC. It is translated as CASSQRLAGSSYNEQFF.

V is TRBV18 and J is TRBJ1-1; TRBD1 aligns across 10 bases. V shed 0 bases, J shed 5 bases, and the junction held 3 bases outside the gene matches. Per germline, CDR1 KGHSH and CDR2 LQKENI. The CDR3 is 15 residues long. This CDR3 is CASSPPTGGLTEAFF. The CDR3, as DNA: TGTGCCAGCTCACCACCGACAGGGGGCCTGACTGAAGCTTTCTTT. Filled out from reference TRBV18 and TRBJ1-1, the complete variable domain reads NAGVMQNPRHLVRRRGQEARLRCSPMKGHSHVYWYRQLPEEGLKFMVYLQKENIIDESGMPKERFSAEFPKEGPSILRIQQVVRGDSAAYFCASSPPTGGLTEAFFGQGTRLTVV.

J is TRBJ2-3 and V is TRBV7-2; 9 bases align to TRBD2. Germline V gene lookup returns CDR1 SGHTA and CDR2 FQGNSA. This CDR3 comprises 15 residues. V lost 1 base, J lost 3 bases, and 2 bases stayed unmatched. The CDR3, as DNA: TGTGCCAGCAGCTTAGGTAGCGGGAGAACAGATACGCAGTATTTT. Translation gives CASSLGSGRTDTQYF. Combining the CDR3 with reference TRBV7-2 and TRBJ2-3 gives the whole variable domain GAGVSQSPSNKVTEKGKDVELRCDPISGHTALYWYRQSLGQGLEFLIYFQGNSAPDKSGLPSDRFSAERTGGSVSTLTIQRTQQEDSAVYLCASSLGSGRTDTQYFGPGTRLTVL.

Here the CDR3 DNA reads TGCAGCGCCTCGACAGAGATCAGTTATGGCTACACCTTC. Encoded protein: CSASTEISYGYTF. This chain joins TRBV29-1 and TRBJ1-2, with a tentative D call TRBD1 (5 bases). There are 13 residues in the CDR3. In germline, CDR1 is SQVTM, CDR2 ANQGSEA. V was pared by 7 bases and J by 5 bases, with 17 bases between.

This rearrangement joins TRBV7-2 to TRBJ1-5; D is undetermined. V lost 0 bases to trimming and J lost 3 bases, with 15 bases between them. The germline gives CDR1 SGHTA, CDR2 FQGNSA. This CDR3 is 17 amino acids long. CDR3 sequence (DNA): TGTGCCAGCAGCTTAGCCACAGCATCTTTTATCAATCAGCCCCAGCATTTT. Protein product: CASSLATASFINQPQHF. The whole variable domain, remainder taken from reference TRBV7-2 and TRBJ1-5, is GAGVSQSPSNKVTEKGKDVELRCDPISGHTALYWYRQSLGQGLEFLIYFQGNSAPDKSGLPSDRFSAERTGGSVSTLTIQRTQQEDSAVYLCASSLATASFINQPQHFGDGTRLSIL.

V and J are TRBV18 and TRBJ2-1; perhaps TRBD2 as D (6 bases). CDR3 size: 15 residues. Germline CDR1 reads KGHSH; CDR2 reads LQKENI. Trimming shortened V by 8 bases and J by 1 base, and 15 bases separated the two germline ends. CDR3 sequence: CASALGTRSYNEQFF. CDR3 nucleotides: TGTGCCAGCGCCTTAGGGACTCGGTCCTACAATGAGCAGTTCTTC.

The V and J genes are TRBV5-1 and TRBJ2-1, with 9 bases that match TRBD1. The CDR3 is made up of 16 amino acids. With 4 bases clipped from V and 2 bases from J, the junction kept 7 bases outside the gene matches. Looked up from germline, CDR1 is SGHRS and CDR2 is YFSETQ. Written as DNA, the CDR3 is TGCGCCAGCAGCGTACTGGGACAGGGTCCCTACAATGAGCAGTTCTTC. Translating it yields CASSVLGQGPYNEQFF.